These 27 T cell receptor beta chains originate from one sample sequenced in a study of spatial heterogeneity in lung cancer (dated by TCRdb to between 2018 and 2021). Points the paper makes about the study in general: The tumor nonsynonymous mutation count correlated with the number of expanded alpha and beta TCRs within the tumor.

No antigen has been assigned to these receptors. Preparation of the library involved 5' RACE. TCRdb names NextSeq 500 as the instrument used. TCRdb applied fastp at Q25 and MiXCR to the public reads, then kept only in-frame beta chains. Each record represents a unique CDR3 protein, reported with the most common genes and DNA among its rows. For this sample the table gives some 22,000 distinct CDR3 sequences, of which 2.8% were detected only once. In total, the top ten clones hold 7.7% of the sample. The sample's time point label is to be understood as: sample taken at primary tumor resection. The sample consisted of lung tumor tissue, taken at surgery. The receptors shown here come from a male donor with early-stage non-small cell lung cancer.

This chain joins TRBV2 and TRBJ2-7; unclear D gene. Trimming shortened V by 4 bases and J by 3 bases, and 13 bases separated the two germline ends. CDR3 size: 14 residues. The germline CDR1 and CDR2 sequences are SNHLY and FYNNEI. The CDR3 nucleotides read TGTGCCAGCAGTGGTGGTCGGAACCTCTACGAGCAGTACTTC. It is translated as CASSGGRNLYEQYF.

This clonotype was counted many times. V usage is TRBV12-5 and J usage is TRBJ1-1; 10 nucleotides match TRBD1. This CDR3 spans 19 amino acids. The J segment lost 4 bases and the V segment lost 0 bases, leaving 14 bases of the junction unmatched. Germline CDR1 LGHNT, CDR2 FRNRAP. The CDR3 DNA reads TGTGCTAGTGGTTTGGTGATCGGGGGGGACAGGGGACTTGGCACTGAAGCTTTCTTT. It specifies CASGLVIGGDRGLGTEAFF.

This clonotype occurred many times. The chain combines TRBV12-3 or TRBV12-4 with TRBJ2-3; D is ambiguous. The V and J ends lost 6 bases and 3 bases respectively, with 7 bases between them. The length of the CDR3 is 12 residues. The CDR3 sequence: CASREVTDTQYF. DNA for the CDR3: TGTGCCAGCAGAGAAGTAACAGATACGCAGTATTTT.

This clonotype occurred many times. The rearrangement links TRBV7-3 to TRBJ2-1; 15 bases map to TRBD2. This CDR3 comprises 15 residues. J was trimmed by 7 bases and V by 3 bases; bases with no gene match: 1. Germline lookup yields CDR1 SGHTA and CDR2 FQGTGA. Written as DNA, the CDR3 is TGTGCCAGCAGCTTGGGACTAGCGGGAGGTAATGAGCAGTTCTTC. Translation gives CASSLGLAGGNEQFF.

The sample holds many counts of this clonotype. This chain joins TRBV18 and TRBJ2-7, with 9 bases identical to TRBD2. Germline loops: CDR1 KGHSH, CDR2 LQKENI. The CDR3 sequence is 15 residues long. After removal of 3 bases from V and 0 bases from J, the junction contained 3 bases not matched to a gene. This CDR3 reads CASSPGGRVSYEQYF. The CDR3 nucleotides read TGTGCCAGCTCACCGGGCGGGAGGGTCTCCTACGAGCAGTACTTC.

A few counts support this clonotype. The chain links TRBV13 to TRBJ1-4; a possible D gene is TRBD1 (6 bases). CDR1 is PRHDT and CDR2 is FYEKMQ in the germline V gene (reference sequence). This CDR3 has 16 amino acids. Between the trimmed V and J ends, which lost 7 bases and 4 bases, there was a span of 19 bases. Written as DNA, the CDR3 is TGTGCCAGCAAAAGCAACCGCCAGGGGTATAATGAAAAACTGTTTTTT. It yields the protein CASKSNRQGYNEKLFF.

This clonotype was seen ten or more times. V gene TRBV20-1 combines with J gene TRBJ1-6; a weak D match, TRBD1 (5 bases). CDR3 length equals 16 residues. CDR1 and CDR2 (germline): DFQATT, SNEGSKA (reference sequence). The ends were cut back, 0 bases at V and 7 bases at J, with 16 bases in the middle. CDR3 in DNA: TGCAGTGCTAGAGATGGGGGAAGGGCAGGAAATTCACCCCTCCACTTT. This codes for CSARDGGRAGNSPLHF.

In this sample, this clonotype turned up many times. V usage is TRBV5-1 and J usage is TRBJ1-1, with unresolved D. This CDR3 comprises 13 residues. CDR1 SGHRS and CDR2 YFSETQ come from the germline V gene. With 0 bases removed from V and 0 bases from J, the gap between germline ends came to 3 bases. The CDR3 spells CASSLDLNTEAFF. The CDR3 coding sequence is TGCGCCAGCAGCTTGGACCTGAACACTGAAGCTTTCTTT.

This clonotype was seen at least ten times. The chain recombines TRBV24-1 with TRBJ1-5; D is unresolved. Trimming removed 9 bases at V and 5 bases at J, with 16 bases between. CDR3 length: 14 amino acids. The V gene's germline CDR1 is KGHDR and CDR2 SFDVKD. For the CDR3, the DNA is TGTGCCACCTCAACGCGTCGTAACGATCAGCCCCAGCATTTT. Translation gives CATSTRRNDQPQHF.

This clonotype occurred many times. An end of the junction does not agree with germline; a read error may underlie this. This sequence joins TRBV27 and TRBJ2-3; D remains unclear. This CDR3 is built from 14 residues. CDR1 is MNHEY and CDR2 is SMNVEV in the germline V gene (reference sequence). The CDR3 bases are TGTGCCAGCAGTGTATCGGCAGGCACAGATACGCAGTATTTT. Translated, it gives CASSVSAGTDTQYF.

At least ten counts were recorded for this clonotype. CDR3: CAISGQGVGEAFF. CDR3 nucleotide sequence: TGTGCCATTTCGGGACAGGGGGTTGGTGAAGCTTTCTTT. The chain has TRBV10-3 and TRBJ1-1; 11 bases agree with TRBD1. This CDR3 is built from 13 residues. Germline V gives CDR1 ENHRY, CDR2 SYGVKD. The ends lost 9 bases at V and 7 bases at J; junction bases unmatched: 7.

Many counts were recorded for this clonotype. As DNA, the CDR3 is TGTGCCAGCAGTTTAGAGGCAGAACCCTATGGCTACACCTTC. Amino acid sequence: CASSLEAEPYGYTF. The chain has TRBV12-3 or TRBV12-4 and TRBJ1-2, with D unresolved. There are 14 residues in the CDR3. V lost 1 base and J lost 4, with 10 bases in between.

This clonotype was recorded many times. V usage is TRBV7-9 and J usage is TRBJ2-7, with D perhaps TRBD1 (5 bases). This CDR3 is 13 amino acids long. The V end lost 6 bases, the J end lost 2 bases, and 11 bases lay between the germline ends. Germline-derived CDR1 and CDR2 are SEHNR and FQNEAQ (reference sequence). The CDR3 region is CASRGTGTYEQYF. In DNA form, the CDR3 reads TGTGCCAGCAGAGGAACAGGTACCTACGAGCAGTACTTC.

This clonotype was observed at least ten times. The V and J genes are TRBV7-8 and TRBJ1-2; D ambiguous. Germline CDR1 SGHVS, CDR2 FQNEAQ. Trimming shortened V by 8 bases and J by 0 bases, and 7 bases separated the two germline ends. The CDR3 consists of 12 residues. The DNA for the CDR3 is TGTGCCAGCGGGCCTCCTAACTATGGCTACACCTTC. It specifies CASGPPNYGYTF.

This clonotype was found many times. The chain couples TRBV5-5 to TRBJ1-5; 9 bases are shared with TRBD1. The germline CDR1 and CDR2 sequences are SGHKS and YYEKEE (reference sequence). The CDR3 has 16 amino acids. The ends lost 0 bases at V and 2 bases at J; junction bases unmatched: 3. The CDR3 is CASSLEQGAGNQPQHF. The CDR3 DNA follows: TGTGCCAGCAGCTTGGAACAGGGGGCGGGCAATCAGCCCCAGCATTTT.

This clonotype was seen repeatedly, ten times or more. The chain is built from TRBV24-1 and TRBJ2-4, with 7 bases that match TRBD2. V lost 3 bases and J lost 8; bases outside the gene matches: 9. There are 15 residues in the CDR3. From germline, CDR1 is KGHDR and CDR2 SFDVKD. In DNA form, the CDR3 reads TGTGCCACCAGTGATAGGGTGGGGGGGAGAGACATTCAGTACTTC. Protein sequence: CATSDRVGGRDIQYF.

In this sample, this clonotype turned up many times. CDR3 in amino acids: CASRGGGHWATDTQYF. CDR3 sequence (DNA): TGCGCCAGCAGAGGAGGGGGACATTGGGCCACAGATACGCAGTATTTT. V is TRBV5-1 and J is TRBJ2-3; D may correspond to TRBD1 or TRBD2 (6 bases each). CDR3 length: 16 residues. Germline lookup yields CDR1 SGHRS and CDR2 YFSETQ. The V gene lost 5 bases and the J gene lost 2 bases, with 18 bases spanning the gap.

This clonotype was found many times. This chain connects TRBV28 to TRBJ2-2; a possible D gene is TRBD2 (7 bases). V lost 7 bases and J lost 7, with 16 bases in between. The CDR3 loop spans 14 amino acids. The germline V gene has CDR1 MDHEN and CDR2 SYDVKM. The CDR3 DNA follows: TGTGCCAGCAAAGGGGGAGGGCGTGGCGGGGAGCTGTTTTTT. Protein product: CASKGGGRGGELFF. The variable domain in full, completed from reference TRBV28 and TRBJ2-2, reads DVKVTQSSRYLVKRTGEKVFLECVQDMDHENMFWYRQDPGLGLRLIYFSYDVKMKEKGDIPEGYSVSREKKERFSLILESASTNQTSMYLCASKGGGRGGELFFGEGSRLTVL.

This clonotype was recorded many times. The chain joins TRBV7-2 to TRBJ2-1; the match to TRBD2 covers 8 bases. V dropped 5 bases and J dropped 6; count of bases not matched to a gene: 3. CDR1 is SGHTA and CDR2 is FQGNSA in the germline V gene. The CDR3 covers 13 residues. This CDR3 reads CASSPGTSNEQFF. The CDR3 bases are TGTGCCAGCAGCCCAGGGACTAGCAATGAGCAGTTCTTC.

This clonotype was recorded many times. This chain connects TRBV20-1 to TRBJ2-1, with D tentatively TRBD1 (6 bases). Trimming left V 3 bases short and J 1 base short, with 10 bases between. From germline, CDR1 is DFQATT and CDR2 SNEGSKA (reference sequence). This CDR3 has 14 amino acids. In DNA, the CDR3 is TGCAGTGCTAGCAGGGGACCATCCTACAATGAGCAGTTCTTC. Translation gives CSASRGPSYNEQFF.

At least ten counts were recorded for this clonotype. This chain uses TRBV5-6 with TRBJ2-7, with 7 nucleotides matching TRBD2. The V gene's germline CDR1 is SGHDT and CDR2 YYEEEE. The CDR3 length is 13 residues. J was trimmed by 5 bases and V by 4 bases; bases with no gene match: 6. As DNA, the CDR3 is TGTGCCAGCAGCCTGGGAGGGCTTGACGAGCAGTACTTC. Translated: CASSLGGLDEQYF. Based on the CDR3 plus reference TRBV5-6 and TRBJ2-7, the full variable domain is DAGVTQSPTHLIKTRGQQVTLRCSPKSGHDTVSWYQQALGQGPQFIFQYYEEEERQRGNFPDRFSGHQFPNYSSELNVNALLLGDSALYLCASSLGGLDEQYFGPGTRLTVT.

This clonotype showed up many times. The chain couples TRBV27 to TRBJ2-1; 9 nucleotides match TRBD1. CDR1 MNHEY and CDR2 SMNVEV come from the germline V gene (reference sequence). Trimming cost V 5 bases and J 2 bases; bases outside gene matches: 4. This CDR3 comprises 15 residues. CDR3 sequence: CASSITGGAYNEQFF. CDR3 coding DNA: TGTGCCAGCAGTATTACAGGGGGCGCCTACAATGAGCAGTTCTTC.

This clonotype appeared many times. The chain links TRBV6-5 to TRBJ1-4; D remains ambiguous. CDR1 MNHEY and CDR2 SVGAGI come from the germline V gene. Trimming removed 6 bases from V and 0 bases from J, with 8 bases in between. The CDR3 has 14 residues. The CDR3: CASSREATNEKLFF. Written as DNA, the CDR3 is TGTGCCAGCAGCCGCGAAGCAACTAATGAAAAACTGTTTTTT.

By share, this clonotype ranks as large (0.1 to 1%). The chain joins TRBV20-1 to TRBJ2-3, with D unresolved. There are 12 residues in the CDR3. Germline V gene sequence: CDR1 DFQATT, CDR2 SNEGSKA (reference sequence). The V gene lost 4 bases and the J gene lost 4 bases, with 9 bases spanning the gap. CDR3 amino acids: CSATLSADTQYF. In DNA form, the CDR3 reads TGCAGTGCTACCCTAAGCGCAGATACGCAGTATTTT.

This clonotype is medium-sized in the sample. The rearrangement joins TRBV20-1 to TRBJ1-2, with unresolved D. V was cut by 0 bases and J by 7 bases, with 12 bases left in between. The CDR3 totals 13 residues. Looked up from germline, CDR1 is DFQATT and CDR2 is SNEGSKA (reference sequence). CDR3 bases: TGCAGTGCTAGAGAGGTCGAATTCGGTGGCTACACCTTC. Its protein is CSAREVEFGGYTF.

Many counts were recorded for this clonotype. J is TRBJ1-2 and V is TRBV6-2 or TRBV6-3; the D gene is possibly TRBD1 (5 bases). V lost 10 bases, J lost 4 bases, and 13 bases lay in between. There are 12 residues in the CDR3. Germline V gives CDR1 MNHEY, CDR2 SVGEGT. CDR3 in DNA: TGTGCCACCTCCGGACAACTCTATGGCTACACCTTC. Its protein product is CATSGQLYGYTF.

This clonotype has a count of ten or more. The V and J genes are TRBV4-1 and TRBJ2-6; a possible D gene is TRBD1 (5 bases). Per the germline V gene, CDR1 is MGHRA and CDR2 is YSYEKL. The CDR3 has 16 amino acids. V lost 1 base, J lost 1 base, and 8 bases lay in between. For the CDR3, the DNA is TGCGCCAGCAGCCAAGGCAGGGTTTCTGGGGCCAACGTCCTGACTTTC. Amino acid sequence: CASSQGRVSGANVLTF.